The clone carrying this T cell receptor (beta chain) appeared a few times. What it binds is unknown. The record originates from a study of molecular identifiers for immune sequencing clone quantification. Naive CD8 T cell sorting was performed on the CD8+CD4-CCR7+CD45RA+ phenotype. General study results and limits: Jurkat TCR RNA from one cell was spiked into around 1 million naive cells, and it was reportedly detectable there. Clones above 20 RNA copies held over 99% of effector molecules, under 1% in naive cells.

Listed TCR primers, together with previously described methods, were used for the bulk TCR libraries. TCRdb fed the PCR reads into MiXCR, producing one record per CDR3 protein. The sample includes about 630,000 distinct CDR3 sequences, about 25% of them seen just once. CDR3 size: 16 residues. CDR1 and CDR2 from the germline V gene are MNHEY and SMNVEV (reference sequence). J gave up 3 bases and V 6 bases, and 10 bases lay outside the gene matches. The sequence was collected from a human donor in good health. Some libraries in this study had Jurkat cell RNA spiked in. The sequencing sample was made of naive CD8+ T cells from blood, with Jurkat cell RNA spiked in. The subset denotes: FACS-sorted CD8+CD4-CCR7+CD45RA+ naive T cells. V is TRBV27 and J is TRBJ2-7; 11 bases match TRBD1. The CDR3 DNA follows: TGTGCCAGCAGCTCAAAGACCGGGACAGGGGGCTACGAGCAGTACTTC. Translation: CASSSKTGTGGYEQYF.